This T cell receptor beta chain was identified in a study of cytomegalovirus exposure and HLA in healthy donors. TCRdb's copy holds only in-frame clones and misses some; the assay was immunoSEQ multiplex PCR. The sample shows 66,000 or so clones, around 97% of them seen only once. The CDR3 runs 16 residues. Per the germline V gene, CDR1 is SEHNR and CDR2 is FQNEAQ (reference sequence). V trimming: 1 base; J trimming: 6 bases; junction bases outside the gene matches: 7. The J gene is TRBJ2-3, the V gene TRBV7-9, with 10 bases matching TRBD2. Sequencing used PBMCs. This sequence was found in a young woman in good health and CMV-seropositive. CDR3 amino acids: CASSLDLAGEGDTQYF. CDR3 nucleotides: TGTGCCAGCAGCTTAGACCTAGCGGGAGAGGGCGATACGCAGTATTTT.